This T cell receptor (beta chain) was obtained from a study of chemoradiotherapy in HPV16-positive cancers. Looking at the study overall: Two HPV16-positive patients' cells yielded candidate HPV-specific clones and common motifs. Broader study findings: The functional HPV-specific definition rests on just a couple of HPV16-positive patients.

Regarding this clone: What it binds is not known.

The repertoire was sequenced with immunoSEQ multiplex PCR; TCRdb's copy has only in-frame clones and lacks some. The sample includes about 2,900 clones, roughly 90% of them seen just once. Repertoires were sampled repeatedly during chemoradiotherapy. The sample was tumor tissue, taken from a patient who underwent chemoradiotherapy. The sequence was obtained from a human donor with HPV-associated anogenital cancer.

CDR3 coding DNA: TGCAGCGTTGCTGGTGGCAGTGATGGCTACACCTTC. It specifies CSVAGGSDGYTF. The chain couples TRBV29-1 to TRBJ1-2, with D uncertain. The CDR3 is made up of 12 amino acids. Trimming removed 4 bases from V and 6 bases from J, with 12 bases in between. CDR1 is SQVTM, CDR2 ANQGSEA, per germline.